This is a list of T cell receptor beta chains from one sample in a study of blood T cell repertoires in COVID-19. Clones were sequenced by immunoSEQ multiplex PCR, and TCRdb holds only the in-frame ones, with some missing. The sample gives roughly 230,000 clones, 81% of which show up once; around 8% is in the top ten. Sequenced sample: peripheral blood. The receptors here all came from a woman of 80 years or more with acute or convalescent COVID-19. CDR3s include the opening cysteine and the closing phenylalanine or tryptophan. D genes are given only for firm matches. Rows give clone size only sometimes, using once, few, many, or a class for an expanded clone.

.	.	TRBV28	TRBJ1-6	TGTGCCAGCAGTCCCCCCCACCCCGGGGGGCAGTTGAATTCACCCCTCCACTTT	CASSPPHPGGQLNSPLHF
.	TRBD2	TRBV9	TRBJ2-1	TGTGCCAGCAGCCCCAGGACTAGCGGGAAAGGCCGGAACAATGAGCAGTTCTTC	CASSPRTSGKGRNNEQFF
once	.	TRBV7-9	TRBJ2-5	TGTGCCAGCAGCGCCCTACAGGGCCGATTTGAGACCCAGTACTTC	CASSALQGRFETQYF
.	TRBD1	TRBV19	TRBJ1-5	TGTGCCACCCGGGACAGGGTAAATAGCAATCAGCCCCAGCATTTT	CATRDRVNSNQPQHF
.	.	TRBV7-8	TRBJ1-4	TGTGCCAGCAGCTGGACAAAAGGTCCAGGAGATGAAAAACTGTTTTTT	CASSWTKGPGDEKLFF
.	TRBD1	TRBV7-8	TRBJ1-1	TGTGCCAGCAGCCGTTCACAGGGGCAGATTAGTGAAGCTTTCTTT	CASSRSQGQISEAFF
.	TRBD1	TRBV6-5	TRBJ1-4	TGTGCCAGCAGTTACAGGGGGCCTAATGAAAAACTGTTTTTT	CASSYRGPNEKLFF
few	.	TRBV28	TRBJ1-4	TGTGCTATTCTCGGAGAAAATGAAAAACTGTTTTTT	CAILGENEKLFF
.	.	TRBV7-2	TRBJ2-1	TGTGCCAGCAGCTTGGGGGGTGCGATGAACAATGAGCAGTTCTTC	CASSLGGAMNNEQFF
.	.	TRBV5-1	TRBJ1-1	TGCGCCAGCAGCTTGGGTGGAGGGGCCGACACTGAAGCTTTCTTT	CASSLGGGADTEAFF
.	.	TRBV9	TRBJ1-1	TGTGCCAGCAGCCCACGCTTACAATTTCAGGCTGAAGCTTTCTTT	CASSPRLQFQAEAFF
.	.	TRBV5-6	TRBJ1-2	TGTGCCAGCAGCTTCATAACAGTCTATGGCTACACCTTC	CASSFITVYGYTF
.	.	TRBV27	TRBJ2-2	TGTGCCAGCAGGACACAGGGAACCGGGGAGCTGTTTTTT	CASRTQGTGELFF
.	.	TRBV7-9	TRBJ1-2	TGTGCCAGCAGCTTAGTAAACGGCGGCGGCTACACCTTC	CASSLVNGGGYTF
.	.	TRBV6-5	TRBJ1-3	TGTGCCAGCAGACCCCCAGGGGCCTATGGAAACACCATATATTTT	CASRPPGAYGNTIYF
.	TRBD1	TRBV6-2/TRBV6-3	TRBJ2-2	TGTGCCAGCAGCCTGGACAGGGCGAACACCGGGGAGCTGTTTTTT	CASSLDRANTGELFF
few	.	TRBV9	TRBJ1-2	TGTGCCAGCAGCGTAACGCAGGACATCTATGGCTACACCTTC	CASSVTQDIYGYTF
.	.	TRBV18	TRBJ2-1	TGTGCCAGCTCACCAGATTCCGGGAGCAATGAGCAGTTCTTC	CASSPDSGSNEQFF
.	TRBD1	TRBV5-1	TRBJ1-2	TGCGCCAGCAGCACTACGGGACAGGGGGCAAATGGCTACACCTTC	CASSTTGQGANGYTF
.	TRBD2	TRBV5-4	TRBJ2-1	TGTGCCAGCAGCGCTGCTAGCGGTAGTCGTAATGAGCAGTTCTTC	CASSAASGSRNEQFF
.	TRBD1	TRBV5-1	TRBJ1-6	TGCGCCAGCAGCCGAACCGGGACAGGGACCGATTCACCCCTCCACTTT	CASSRTGTGTDSPLHF
.	.	TRBV29-1	TRBJ1-1	TGCAGCGTTGAAGGGGCAGGATCCACTGAAGCTTTCTTT	CSVEGAGSTEAFF
.	.	TRBV7-2	TRBJ1-6	TGTGCCAGCAGCTTAGTGGGGGGGACTAATTCACCCCTCCACTTT	CASSLVGGTNSPLHF
.	.	TRBV12-3/TRBV12-4	TRBJ1-5	TGTGCCAGCAGTAAGAATAGTGATCAGCCCCAGCATTTT	CASSKNSDQPQHF
.	TRBD1	TRBV18	TRBJ2-2	TGTGCCAGCTCACCGCTAGGGACAGGGAACACCGGGGAGCTGTTTTTT	CASSPLGTGNTGELFF
.	TRBD1	TRBV4-1	TRBJ2-2	TGCGCCAGCAGCGTGGGACAGTTGAACACCGGGGAGCTGTTTTTT	CASSVGQLNTGELFF
.	TRBD1	TRBV6-5	TRBJ2-3	TGTGCCAGCAGAGAGACAGGGAGTTCGGATACGCAGTATTTT	CASRETGSSDTQYF
.	.	TRBV4-1	TRBJ1-1	TGCGCCAGCAGCCAAGTAGTTGGACACCTGAACACTGAAGCTTTCTTT	CASSQVVGHLNTEAFF
many	.	TRBV6-5	TRBJ2-5	TGTGCCAGCACTAGGGACAATACCCCGGAGACCCAGTACTTC	CASTRDNTPETQYF
.	.	TRBV7-9	TRBJ1-3	TGTGCCAGCAGCCCTAGAGCGGGCTCTGGAAACACCATATATTTT	CASSPRAGSGNTIYF
.	.	TRBV19	TRBJ1-1	TGTGCCAGTAGTATAGGGGCGGGAGACACTGAAGCTTTCTTT	CASSIGAGDTEAFF